The T cell receptor (beta chain) described here comes from a study of technical replicates of blood from a handful of donors. The assay was immunoSEQ multiplex PCR, and TCRdb's table has in-frame clones only and misses some. Found here are just over 95,000 clones, around 95% of them singletons; the top ten hold approximately 0.21%. V lost 5 bases, J lost 3 bases, and 5 bases stayed unmatched. The CDR3 has 13 residues. Germline assignment: CDR1 SQVTM and CDR2 ANQGSEA. The source of this sequence is a human donor in good health. The J gene is TRBJ2-7, the V gene TRBV29-1; 9 nucleotides line up with TRBD1. The sequenced sample consisted of T cells isolated from PBMCs. CDR3: CSVRRGQGYEQYF. The CDR3 bases are TGCAGCGTTCGCCGGGGACAGGGCTACGAGCAGTACTTC.